These T cell receptor beta chains were read from a single sample in a study of T cell repertoires in cytomegalovirus infection. TCRdb reprocessed the reads via MiXCR and lists one record per CDR3 protein. The table includes tens of thousands of distinct CDR3 sequences, around 3.5% detected once. Specimen: PBMCs. The receptors were gathered from a human donor in good health (CMV status not recorded). Some clones in this sample may be carry-over from other donors' samples. Both conserved end residues are part of each CDR3. D genes are given only for firm matches. Clone size is given as once, few or many counts, or a class when the clone is expanded.

v_gene: TRBV7-2; j_gene: TRBJ2-3; d_gene: NA; abundance: many; CDR3nt: TGTGCCAGCAGCTTAGATGGCTATAGCACAGATACGCAGTATTTT; CDR3aa: CASSLDGYSTDTQYF
v_gene: TRBV7-6; j_gene: TRBJ1-3; d_gene: NA; abundance: many; CDR3nt: TGTGCCAGCAGCTTAGCGCCTCAGGTCTCTGGAAACACCATATATTTT; CDR3aa: CASSLAPQVSGNTIYF
v_gene: TRBV5-1; j_gene: TRBJ1-4; d_gene: NA; abundance: many; CDR3nt: TGCGCCAGCAGCCGAGGACAGCTTGCAACTAATGAAAAACTGTTTTTT; CDR3aa: CASSRGQLATNEKLFF
v_gene: TRBV6-2/TRBV6-3; j_gene: TRBJ2-3; d_gene: NA; abundance: many; CDR3nt: TGTGCCAGCAGAACCGACTCGCGCCCTCGGTCTGGTACGCAGTATTTT; CDR3aa: CASRTDSRPRSGTQYF
v_gene: TRBV6-4; j_gene: TRBJ2-1; d_gene: NA; abundance: many; CDR3nt: TGTGCCAGCAGCGGGGAAAGCTCCTACAATGAGCAGTTCTTC; CDR3aa: CASSGESSYNEQFF
v_gene: TRBV7-2; j_gene: TRBJ2-5; d_gene: NA; abundance: many; CDR3nt: TGTGCCAGCAGCCTGGGTAGGACAGTTTTGAGCGGGGAGACCCAGTACTTC; CDR3aa: CASSLGRTVLSGETQYF
v_gene: TRBV2; j_gene: TRBJ2-6; d_gene: NA; abundance: many; CDR3nt: TGTGCCAGCCGGGGACTTAGCTCTGGGGCCAACGTCCTGACTTTC; CDR3aa: CASRGLSSGANVLTF
v_gene: TRBV28; j_gene: TRBJ1-1; d_gene: NA; abundance: many; CDR3nt: TGTGCCACGAAGGTTACCCTGATGACTGAAGCTTTCTTT; CDR3aa: CATKVTLMTEAFF
v_gene: TRBV20-1; j_gene: TRBJ2-1; d_gene: NA; abundance: many; CDR3nt: TGCAGTGCTAGAGCACAGGGTAATGAGCAGTTCTTC; CDR3aa: CSARAQGNEQFF
v_gene: TRBV5-8; j_gene: TRBJ2-1; d_gene: NA; abundance: many; CDR3nt: TGTGCCAGCAGCTTGAAATTTGGAAATGAGCAGTTCTTC; CDR3aa: CASSLKFGNEQFF
v_gene: TRBV20-1; j_gene: TRBJ1-5; d_gene: NA; abundance: many; CDR3nt: TGCAGTGCTAGAGATCCAGGGGACTGGGGCAATCAGCCCCAGCATTTT; CDR3aa: CSARDPGDWGNQPQHF
v_gene: TRBV4-3; j_gene: TRBJ2-7; d_gene: TRBD2; abundance: many; CDR3nt: TGCGCCAGCAGCCAAGCTAGCGGGGGGGCTAATCTCCACGAGCAGTACTTC; CDR3aa: CASSQASGGANLHEQYF
v_gene: TRBV14; j_gene: TRBJ2-3; d_gene: NA; abundance: many; CDR3nt: TGTGCCAGCAGCCCCCGGGGGTTTACGCAGTATTTT; CDR3aa: CASSPRGFTQYF
v_gene: TRBV20-1; j_gene: TRBJ2-5; d_gene: NA; abundance: many; CDR3nt: TGCAGTGCATCCGGACGAGGCCAAGAGACCCAGTACTTC; CDR3aa: CSASGRGQETQYF
v_gene: TRBV7-2; j_gene: TRBJ2-7; d_gene: TRBD2; abundance: many; CDR3nt: TGTGCCAGCAGCCCACCGGGGGGGGTGGCCCTCGAGCAGTACTTC; CDR3aa: CASSPPGGVALEQYF
v_gene: TRBV6-1; j_gene: TRBJ2-2; d_gene: NA; abundance: many; CDR3nt: TGTGCCAGCAGCCCAACCCAGACCCTCACCGGGGAGCTGTTTTTT; CDR3aa: CASSPTQTLTGELFF
v_gene: TRBV9; j_gene: TRBJ2-1; d_gene: TRBD1; abundance: many; CDR3nt: TGTGCCAGCAGCTTAAACGGACAGGGCCCCTACAATGAGCAGTTCTTC; CDR3aa: CASSLNGQGPYNEQFF
v_gene: TRBV28; j_gene: TRBJ1-1; d_gene: NA; abundance: many; CDR3nt: TGTGCCAGCAGTCACACTACAGGGAGTTGGAGTGAAGCTTTCTTT; CDR3aa: CASSHTTGSWSEAFF
v_gene: TRBV28; j_gene: TRBJ2-3; d_gene: TRBD2; abundance: many; CDR3nt: TGTGCCAGCAGTTTATGGCGGGGGACCACAGATACGCAGTATTTT; CDR3aa: CASSLWRGTTDTQYF
v_gene: TRBV12-5; j_gene: TRBJ1-5; d_gene: TRBD1; abundance: many; CDR3nt: TGTGCTAGTGGTTTCCACGCCGGGACAGACTCGCTAGAGGTCTGCAATCAGCCCCAGCATTTT; CDR3aa: CASGFHAGTDSLEVCNQPQHF
v_gene: TRBV12-5; j_gene: TRBJ2-7; d_gene: TRBD2; abundance: many; CDR3nt: TGTGCTAGTGGTTTGCACCTTGGACTAGCGGGTTACGAGCAGTACTTC; CDR3aa: CASGLHLGLAGYEQYF
v_gene: TRBV6-2/TRBV6-3; j_gene: TRBJ1-6; d_gene: NA; abundance: many; CDR3nt: TGTGCCAGCGATCGACGAGGGACCCATTTAAATTATAATTCACCCCTCCACTTT; CDR3aa: CASDRRGTHLNYNSPLHF
v_gene: TRBV7-2; j_gene: TRBJ1-2; d_gene: TRBD1; abundance: many; CDR3nt: TGTGCCAGCAGCTCCGACAGGGTCGGCTATGGCTACACCTTC; CDR3aa: CASSSDRVGYGYTF
v_gene: TRBV7-3; j_gene: TRBJ2-3; d_gene: NA; abundance: many; CDR3nt: TGTGCCAGCAGCTTATCGATATTGGCAGATACGCAGTATTTT; CDR3aa: CASSLSILADTQYF
v_gene: TRBV4-1; j_gene: TRBJ1-5; d_gene: NA; abundance: many; CDR3nt: TGCGCCAGCAGCCAAGTAGTGACGAGCCCCCAGCATTTT; CDR3aa: CASSQVVTSPQHF
v_gene: TRBV28; j_gene: TRBJ2-7; d_gene: NA; abundance: many; CDR3nt: TGTGCCAGCCGGGACACCACCTACGAGCAGTACTTC; CDR3aa: CASRDTTYEQYF
v_gene: TRBV18; j_gene: TRBJ2-5; d_gene: NA; abundance: many; CDR3nt: TGTGCCAGCTCACCGCTCAACCAAGAGACCCAGTACTTC; CDR3aa: CASSPLNQETQYF
v_gene: TRBV20-1; j_gene: TRBJ1-6; d_gene: NA; abundance: many; CDR3nt: TGCAGTGCTAGTAACCAGGCCATACATTCACCCCTCCACTTT; CDR3aa: CSASNQAIHSPLHF
v_gene: TRBV4-3; j_gene: TRBJ1-2; d_gene: TRBD1; abundance: many; CDR3nt: TGCGCCAGCAGCCAGGAAGGGACAGGCGATTATGGCTACACCTTC; CDR3aa: CASSQEGTGDYGYTF
v_gene: TRBV27; j_gene: TRBJ1-5; d_gene: NA; abundance: many; CDR3nt: TGTGCCAGCAGCCCCGGGACAAGGAATCAGCCCCAGCATTTT; CDR3aa: CASSPGTRNQPQHF
v_gene: TRBV7-8; j_gene: TRBJ2-7; d_gene: NA; abundance: many; CDR3nt: TGTGCCAGCAGCTCCCGCTTGCGGGACGGATCCTACGAGCAGTACTTC; CDR3aa: CASSSRLRDGSYEQYF
v_gene: TRBV6-1; j_gene: TRBJ2-3; d_gene: NA; abundance: many; CDR3nt: TGTGCCAGCAGTTATTCCCGGACAGGGAGGGCAGATACGCAGTATTTT; CDR3aa: CASSYSRTGRADTQYF
v_gene: TRBV19; j_gene: TRBJ1-6; d_gene: NA; abundance: many; CDR3nt: TGTGCCAGTAGAAATACAGGGAGTGCACCCCTCCACTTT; CDR3aa: CASRNTGSAPLHF
v_gene: TRBV2; j_gene: TRBJ2-5; d_gene: NA; abundance: many; CDR3nt: TGTGCCAGCAGTGCCGACCAGTACTTC; CDR3aa: CASSADQYF
v_gene: TRBV2; j_gene: TRBJ1-5; d_gene: NA; abundance: many; CDR3nt: TGTGCCAGCAGTGAAGCGATAGGGAATCAGCCCCAGCATTTT; CDR3aa: CASSEAIGNQPQHF
v_gene: TRBV11-2; j_gene: TRBJ2-7; d_gene: TRBD1; abundance: many; CDR3nt: TGTGCCAGCAGCACTAACAGGGGGTATCGTGAGCAGTACTTC; CDR3aa: CASSTNRGYREQYF
v_gene: TRBV7-9; j_gene: TRBJ1-2; d_gene: TRBD1; abundance: many; CDR3nt: TGTGCCAGCAGCACCCCCGGGGGGACAGCTGATGGCTACACCTTC; CDR3aa: CASSTPGGTADGYTF
v_gene: TRBV30; j_gene: TRBJ2-3; d_gene: NA; abundance: many; CDR3nt: TGTGCCTGGATCCCATTTGGCGGCAGCACAGATACGCAGTATTTT; CDR3aa: CAWIPFGGSTDTQYF
v_gene: TRBV6-2/TRBV6-3; j_gene: TRBJ1-1; d_gene: NA; abundance: many; CDR3nt: TGTGCCAGCAGTCCCTCGAAAGAAAGGGGCACTGAAGCTTTCTTT; CDR3aa: CASSPSKERGTEAFF
v_gene: TRBV7-2; j_gene: TRBJ1-1; d_gene: NA; abundance: many; CDR3nt: TGTGCCAGCAGCTTCGCGAACACTGAAGCTTTCTTT; CDR3aa: CASSFANTEAFF
v_gene: TRBV10-2; j_gene: TRBJ1-1; d_gene: TRBD1; abundance: many; CDR3nt: TGCGCCAGCAGGGGGACAGGTCGGAACACTGAAGCTTTCTTT; CDR3aa: CASRGTGRNTEAFF
v_gene: TRBV10-2; j_gene: TRBJ1-2; d_gene: TRBD1; abundance: many; CDR3nt: TGCGCCAGCAGAATTGGGACAGCTTATGGCTACACCTTC; CDR3aa: CASRIGTAYGYTF
v_gene: TRBV20-1; j_gene: TRBJ1-2; d_gene: TRBD1; abundance: many; CDR3nt: TGCAGTGCTGCCGTCGGGACAGGGGATTATGGCTACACCTTC; CDR3aa: CSAAVGTGDYGYTF
v_gene: TRBV7-6; j_gene: TRBJ2-5; d_gene: NA; abundance: many; CDR3nt: TGTGCCAGCAGCTCCCCCCAGACAGGCATTCAAGAGACCCAGTACTTC; CDR3aa: CASSSPQTGIQETQYF
v_gene: TRBV7-2; j_gene: TRBJ1-4; d_gene: NA; abundance: many; CDR3nt: TGTGCCAGCAGCTGGGGCACCTGGTCGACGGGGGAAAAACTGTTTTTT; CDR3aa: CASSWGTWSTGEKLFF
v_gene: TRBV6-1; j_gene: TRBJ2-4; d_gene: NA; abundance: many; CDR3nt: TGTGCCAGCAGTGAAAGGGCCCGACAGTCTAAAAACATTCAGTACTTC; CDR3aa: CASSERARQSKNIQYF
v_gene: TRBV10-3; j_gene: TRBJ1-5; d_gene: NA; abundance: many; CDR3nt: TGTGCCATCAGTGAGGGACTTAGCAATCAGCCCCAGCATTTT; CDR3aa: CAISEGLSNQPQHF
v_gene: TRBV5-4; j_gene: TRBJ2-3; d_gene: TRBD2; abundance: many; CDR3nt: TGTGCCAGCAGCACCAGGACTAGCGGGGGACTCACAGATACGCAGTATTTT; CDR3aa: CASSTRTSGGLTDTQYF
v_gene: TRBV7-2; j_gene: TRBJ2-7; d_gene: TRBD1; abundance: many; CDR3nt: TGTGCCAGCAGCCTTTACAGGGGCTCCGAGCAGTACTTC; CDR3aa: CASSLYRGSEQYF